Listed below are T cell receptor beta chains from one sample, sequenced in a study of metastatic and nonmetastatic thyroid tumors. Through MiXCR, TCRdb re-clonotyped the PCR reads. The profile shows some 86,000 clones, approximately 12% of them singletons. Sample: tumor tissue. The receptors come from a female donor with papillary thyroid cancer or a benign thyroid nodule (not recorded which). Some clones in this sample may be carry-over from other donors' samples. Each CDR3 is given with its conserved first and last residue. D genes are given only for firm matches. Only some rows state a clone size, as once, few, many or a class for expanded clones.

v_call,d_call,clone_size,j_call,cdr3_nt,cdr3_aa
TRBV12-5,NA,many,TRBJ2-2,TGTGCTAGTGCCGCCTGGGAGTCCCCCGGGGAGCTGTTTTTT,CASAAWESPGELFF
TRBV4-1,NA,many,TRBJ2-7,TGCGCCAGCAGCCGGGTCCCAGGGGAGCAGTACTTC,CASSRVPGEQYF
TRBV7-9,NA,many,TRBJ1-2,TGTGCCAGCAGCCAACTGCAAAGGGGGGAAGGCTACACCTTC,CASSQLQRGEGYTF
TRBV2,TRBD2,few,TRBJ2-5,TGTGCCAGCAGCTCGACTAGCGGCCGGGATACCCAGTACTTC,CASSSTSGRDTQYF
TRBV11-3,NA,many,TRBJ1-2,TGTGCCAGCAGCTCCCTAAGGGGATCACTCGGGTATGGCTACACCTTC,CASSSLRGSLGYGYTF
TRBV30,TRBD1,many,TRBJ2-3,TGTGCCTGGAGTGTTGGTAGGGGGCTTCCAGATACGCAGTATTTT,CAWSVGRGLPDTQYF
TRBV19,TRBD1,many,TRBJ1-5,TGTGCCACCAGGGGGAGGGGTGGAGGTAGCAATCAGCCCCAGCATTTT,CATRGRGGGSNQPQHF
TRBV20-1,TRBD2,many,TRBJ2-3,TGCAGTCCCCGCGGAGCGGGATTCACAGATACGCAGTATTTT,CSPRGAGFTDTQYF
TRBV11-3,TRBD1,many,TRBJ2-7,TGTGCCAGCAGCCCAGGACAGGGGGGGTACGAGCAGTACTTC,CASSPGQGGYEQYF
TRBV20-1,NA,few,TRBJ2-3,TGCAGTGCTAGTTTTGGGGGGCTTGGCACAGATACGCAGTATTTT,CSASFGGLGTDTQYF
TRBV5-1,TRBD2,many,TRBJ2-1,TGCGCCAGCAGCCCACTCGGGACTAGCGGGGCCCCCCATGAGCAGTTCTTC,CASSPLGTSGAPHEQFF
TRBV5-1,TRBD2,many,TRBJ2-1,TGCGCCAGCAGCCCTAGCGGGACCAATGAGCAGTTCTTC,CASSPSGTNEQFF
TRBV27,NA,many,TRBJ2-1,TGTGCCAGCAGACTAGGGGGTTACAATGAGCAGTTCTTC,CASRLGGYNEQFF
TRBV4-1,NA,many,TRBJ1-6,TGCGCCAGCAGCCAAGAAGGCGGAGGTATTGCTTCACCCCTCCACTTT,CASSQEGGGIASPLHF
TRBV6-2/TRBV6-3,NA,many,TRBJ2-7,TGTGCCAGCAGCCAAGGTGGGGTTTACGAGCAGTACTTC,CASSQGGVYEQYF
TRBV5-6,NA,many,TRBJ2-4,TGTGCCAGCAGCTTGATAAAAAGACAGGAATGGGGAAACATTCAGTACTTC,CASSLIKRQEWGNIQYF
TRBV18,NA,many,TRBJ2-3,TGTGCCAGCTCATCGTCGCTAGCTAAAGATACGCAGTATTTT,CASSSSLAKDTQYF
TRBV2,NA,many,TRBJ2-2,TGTGCCAGCAGTGGAGTAACCGGGGAGCTGTTTTTT,CASSGVTGELFF
TRBV25-1,NA,many,TRBJ2-3,TGTGCCAGCAGCGATCTTGCTAATACGCAGTATTTT,CASSDLANTQYF
TRBV20-1,NA,many,TRBJ1-5,TGCAGTGCCCAGAGAGGCACGCGCGGTAGCAATCAGCCCCAGCATTTT,CSAQRGTRGSNQPQHF
TRBV20-1,NA,NA,TRBJ2-1,TGCAGCGCTAGAGTCAGGGACAACGAGCAGTTCTTC,CSARVRDNEQFF
TRBV30,NA,many,TRBJ1-3,TGTGCCTGGACCCCTGAACAGGTCCCGGGAAACACCATATATTTT,CAWTPEQVPGNTIYF